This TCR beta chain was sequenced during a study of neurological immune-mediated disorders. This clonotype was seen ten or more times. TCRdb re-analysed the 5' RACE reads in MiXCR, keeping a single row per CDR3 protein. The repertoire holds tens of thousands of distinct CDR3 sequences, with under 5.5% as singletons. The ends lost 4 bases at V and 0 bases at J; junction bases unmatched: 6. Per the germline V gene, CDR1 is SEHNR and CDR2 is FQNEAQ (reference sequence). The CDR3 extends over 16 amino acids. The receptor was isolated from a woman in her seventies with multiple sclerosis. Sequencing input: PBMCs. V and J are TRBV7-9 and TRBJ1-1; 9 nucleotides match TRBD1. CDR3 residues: CASSYTTGGMNTEAFF. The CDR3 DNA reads TGTGCCAGCAGCTACACGACAGGGGGTATGAACACTGAAGCTTTCTTT. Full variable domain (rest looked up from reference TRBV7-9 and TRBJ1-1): DTGVSQNPRHKITKRGQNVTFRCDPISEHNRLYWYRQTLGQGPEFLTYFQNEAQLEKSRLLSDRFSAERPKGSFSTLEIQRTEQGDSAMYLCASSYTTGGMNTEAFFGQGTRLTVV.